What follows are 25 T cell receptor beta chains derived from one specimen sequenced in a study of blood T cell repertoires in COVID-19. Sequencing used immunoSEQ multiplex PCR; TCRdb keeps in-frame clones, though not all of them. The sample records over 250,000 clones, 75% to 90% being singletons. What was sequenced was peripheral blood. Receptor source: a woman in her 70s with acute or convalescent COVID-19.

The CDR3, as DNA: TGTGCCAGCTCCTGGGACACAGGCAATTCACCCCTCCACTTT. Translating gives CASSWDTGNSPLHF. V and J are TRBV25-1 and TRBJ1-6, with a weak D call TRBD1 (6 bases). V was cut by 8 bases and J by 7 bases, with 15 bases left in between. CDR3 size: 14 residues. Germline CDR1 is MGHDK and CDR2 is SYGVNS. Complete variable domain (other parts from reference TRBV25-1 and TRBJ1-6): EADIYQTPRYLVIGTGKKITLECSQTMGHDKMYWYQQDPGMELHLIHYSYGVNSTEKGDLSSESTVSRIRTEHFPLTLESARPSHTSQYLCASSWDTGNSPLHFGNGTRLTVT.

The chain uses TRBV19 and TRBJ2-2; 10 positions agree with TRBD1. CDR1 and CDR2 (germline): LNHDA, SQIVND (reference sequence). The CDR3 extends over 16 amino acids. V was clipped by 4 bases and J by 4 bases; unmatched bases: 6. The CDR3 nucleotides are TGTGCCAGTAGTAGTCCCGGGACAGGGGCCACCGGGGAGCTGTTTTTT. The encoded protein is CASSSPGTGATGELFF.

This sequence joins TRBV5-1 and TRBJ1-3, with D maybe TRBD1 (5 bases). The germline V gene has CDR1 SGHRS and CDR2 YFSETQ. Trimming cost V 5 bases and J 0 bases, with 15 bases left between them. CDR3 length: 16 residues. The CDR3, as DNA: TGCGCCAGCAGGATGGGGCCGGGGGACTCTGGAAACACCATATATTTT. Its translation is CASRMGPGDSGNTIYF.

CDR3: CSVSRGGDQPQHF. The DNA for the CDR3 is TGCAGCGTCTCCCGCGGGGGGGATCAGCCCCAGCATTTT. The chain uses TRBV29-1 and TRBJ1-5, with a weak D call TRBD1 (5 bases). The germline V and J ends were trimmed by 6 bases and 5 bases, with 14 bases remaining between them. Per the germline V gene, CDR1 is SQVTM and CDR2 is ANQGSEA. This CDR3 spans 13 amino acids.

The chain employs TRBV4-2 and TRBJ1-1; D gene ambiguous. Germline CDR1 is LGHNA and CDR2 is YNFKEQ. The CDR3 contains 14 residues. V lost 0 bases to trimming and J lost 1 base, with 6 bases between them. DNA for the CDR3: TGTGCCAGCAGCCAAGACGGTTGGAACACTGAAGCTTTCTTT. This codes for CASSQDGWNTEAFF.

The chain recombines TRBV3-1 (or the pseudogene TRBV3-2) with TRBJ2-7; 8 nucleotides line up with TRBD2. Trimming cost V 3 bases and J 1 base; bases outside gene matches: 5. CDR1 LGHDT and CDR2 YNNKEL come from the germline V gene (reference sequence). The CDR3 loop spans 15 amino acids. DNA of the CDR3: TGTGCCAGCAGCCAGACAAGCGGGGGTTCCTACGAGCAGTACTTC. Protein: CASSQTSGGSYEQYF.

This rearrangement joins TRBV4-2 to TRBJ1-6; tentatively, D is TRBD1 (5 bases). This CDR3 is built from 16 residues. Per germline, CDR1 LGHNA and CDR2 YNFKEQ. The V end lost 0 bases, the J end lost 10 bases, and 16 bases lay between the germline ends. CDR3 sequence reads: CASSQDGGRRDSPLHF. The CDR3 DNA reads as TGTGCCAGCAGCCAAGATGGGGGACGGAGGGACTCACCCCTCCACTTT.

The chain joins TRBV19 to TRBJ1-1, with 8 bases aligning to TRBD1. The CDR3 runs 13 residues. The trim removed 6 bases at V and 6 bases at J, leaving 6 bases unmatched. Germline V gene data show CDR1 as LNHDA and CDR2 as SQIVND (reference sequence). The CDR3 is CASRGQGASEAFF. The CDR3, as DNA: TGTGCCAGTAGAGGCCAGGGGGCCTCTGAAGCTTTCTTT. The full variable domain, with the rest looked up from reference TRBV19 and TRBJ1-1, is DGGITQSPKYLFRKEGQNVTLSCEQNLNHDAMYWYRQDPGQGLRLIYYSQIVNDFQKGDIAEGYSVSREKKESFPLTVTSAQKNPTAFYLCASRGQGASEAFFGQGTRLTVV.

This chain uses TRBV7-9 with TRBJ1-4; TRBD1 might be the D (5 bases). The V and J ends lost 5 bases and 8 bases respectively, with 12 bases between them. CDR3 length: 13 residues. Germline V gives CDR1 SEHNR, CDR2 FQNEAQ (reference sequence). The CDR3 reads CASSRNRGEKLFF. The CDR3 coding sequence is TGTGCCAGCAGCCGAAATCGGGGGGAAAAACTGTTTTTT.

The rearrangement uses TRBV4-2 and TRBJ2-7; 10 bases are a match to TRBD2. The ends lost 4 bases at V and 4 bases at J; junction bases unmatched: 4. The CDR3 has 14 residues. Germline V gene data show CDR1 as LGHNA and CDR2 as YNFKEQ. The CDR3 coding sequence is TGTGCCAGCAGCCGAGCGGGGGGGGGATACGAGCAGTACTTC. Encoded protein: CASSRAGGGYEQYF.

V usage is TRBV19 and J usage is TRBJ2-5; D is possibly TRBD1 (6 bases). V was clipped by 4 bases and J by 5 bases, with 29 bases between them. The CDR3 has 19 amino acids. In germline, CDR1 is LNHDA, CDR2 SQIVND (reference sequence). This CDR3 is CASSRGVRGRGSWLETQYF. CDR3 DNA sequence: TGTGCCAGTAGTAGGGGTGTCAGGGGTAGGGGATCGTGGTTGGAGACCCAGTACTTC.

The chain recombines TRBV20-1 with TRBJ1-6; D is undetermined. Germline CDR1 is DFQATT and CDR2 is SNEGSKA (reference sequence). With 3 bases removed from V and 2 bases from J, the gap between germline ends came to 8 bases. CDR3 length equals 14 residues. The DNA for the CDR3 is TGCAGTGCTAGTCAGGAGGCCTATAATTCACCCCTCCACTTT. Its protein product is CSASQEAYNSPLHF.

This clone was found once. This CDR3 is CASRSTGIRETQYF. CDR3 nucleotide sequence: TGTGCCAGCAGATCTACAGGGATCCGAGAGACCCAGTACTTC. The genes are TRBV6-5 and TRBJ2-5, with D perhaps matching TRBD1 (6 bases). Per germline, CDR1 MNHEY and CDR2 SVGAGI. Trimming stripped 6 bases from V and 4 bases from J, with 15 bases between. This CDR3 has 14 residues.

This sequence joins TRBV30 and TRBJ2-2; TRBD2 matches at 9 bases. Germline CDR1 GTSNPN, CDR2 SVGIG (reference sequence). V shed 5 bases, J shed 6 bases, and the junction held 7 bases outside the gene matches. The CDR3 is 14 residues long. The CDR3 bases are TGTGCCTGGGGGGCTGGGACTAGCCCCGGGGAGCTGTTTTTT. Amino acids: CAWGAGTSPGELFF.

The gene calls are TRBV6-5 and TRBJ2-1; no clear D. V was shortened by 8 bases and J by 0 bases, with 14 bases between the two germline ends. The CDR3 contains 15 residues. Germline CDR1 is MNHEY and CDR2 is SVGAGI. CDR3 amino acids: CASVREPSSYNEQFF. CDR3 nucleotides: TGTGCCAGCGTTAGAGAACCAAGCTCCTACAATGAGCAGTTCTTC.

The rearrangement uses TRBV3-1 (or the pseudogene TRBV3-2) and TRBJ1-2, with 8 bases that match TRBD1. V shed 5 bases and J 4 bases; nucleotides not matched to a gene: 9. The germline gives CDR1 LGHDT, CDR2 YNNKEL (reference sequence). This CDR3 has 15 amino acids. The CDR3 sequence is CASSTPGGGSYGYTF. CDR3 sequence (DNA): TGTGCCAGCAGCACCCCAGGGGGCGGGAGCTATGGCTACACCTTC.

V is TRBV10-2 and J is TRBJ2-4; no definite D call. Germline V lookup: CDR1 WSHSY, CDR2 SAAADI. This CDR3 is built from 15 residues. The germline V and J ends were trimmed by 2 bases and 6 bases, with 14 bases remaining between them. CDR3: CASSEGSVARNIQYF. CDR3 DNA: TGCGCCAGCAGTGAGGGTTCGGTAGCTAGAAACATTCAGTACTTC.

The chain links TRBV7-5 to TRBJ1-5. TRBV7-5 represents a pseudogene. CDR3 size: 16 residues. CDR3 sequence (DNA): TGTGTCAGAAGCCCGGGGGGGGGTTCAAGCAATCAGCCCCAGCATTTT. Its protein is CVRSPGGGSSNQPQHF.

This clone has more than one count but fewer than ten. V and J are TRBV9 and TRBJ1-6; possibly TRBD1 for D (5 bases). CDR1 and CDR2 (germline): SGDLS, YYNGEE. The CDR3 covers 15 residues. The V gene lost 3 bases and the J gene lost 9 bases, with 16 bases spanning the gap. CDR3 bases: TGTGCCAGCAGCGCAGGGCGCGGGGGTGGTTCACCCCTCCACTTT. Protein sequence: CASSAGRGGGSPLHF.

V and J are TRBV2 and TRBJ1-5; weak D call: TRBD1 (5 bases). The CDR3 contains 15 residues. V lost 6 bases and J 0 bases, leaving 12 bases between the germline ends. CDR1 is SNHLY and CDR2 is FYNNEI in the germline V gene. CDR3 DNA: TGTGCCAGCAGACGGACACAAACTAGCAATCAGCCCCAGCATTTT. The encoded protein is CASRRTQTSNQPQHF.

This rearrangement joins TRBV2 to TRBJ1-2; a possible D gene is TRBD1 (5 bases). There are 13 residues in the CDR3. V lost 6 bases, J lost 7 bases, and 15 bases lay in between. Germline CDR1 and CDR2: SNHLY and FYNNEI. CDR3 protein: CASSRQSLGGYTF. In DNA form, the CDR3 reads TGTGCCAGCAGCAGACAGTCACTCGGTGGCTACACCTTC.

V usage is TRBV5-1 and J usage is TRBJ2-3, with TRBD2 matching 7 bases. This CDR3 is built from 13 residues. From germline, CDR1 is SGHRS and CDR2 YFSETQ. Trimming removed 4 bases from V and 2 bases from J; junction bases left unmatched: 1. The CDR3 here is CASSRDYTDTQYF. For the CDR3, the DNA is TGCGCCAGCAGCAGGGACTACACAGATACGCAGTATTTT.

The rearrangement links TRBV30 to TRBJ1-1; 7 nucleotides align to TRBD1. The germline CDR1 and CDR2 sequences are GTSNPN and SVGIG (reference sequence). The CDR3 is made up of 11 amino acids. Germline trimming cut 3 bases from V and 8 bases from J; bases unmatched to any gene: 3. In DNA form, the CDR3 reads TGTGCCTGGAGATCGACAGGGGAAGCTTTCTTT. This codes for CAWRSTGEAFF.

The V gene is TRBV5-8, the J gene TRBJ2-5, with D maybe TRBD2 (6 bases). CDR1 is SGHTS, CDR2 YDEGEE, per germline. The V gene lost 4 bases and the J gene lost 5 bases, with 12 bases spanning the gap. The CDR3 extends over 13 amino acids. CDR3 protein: CASSPGLGETQYF. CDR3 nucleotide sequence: TGTGCCAGCAGCCCGGGACTTGGGGAGACCCAGTACTTC.

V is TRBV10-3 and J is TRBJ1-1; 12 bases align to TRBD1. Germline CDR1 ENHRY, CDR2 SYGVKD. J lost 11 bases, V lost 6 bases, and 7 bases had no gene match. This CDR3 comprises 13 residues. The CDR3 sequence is CAISNRDRGLAFF. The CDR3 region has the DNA TGTGCCATCAGCAACCGGGACAGGGGGCTCGCTTTCTTT.